This T cell receptor (beta chain) was identified during a study of blood T cells in healthy people across ages. As to this clonotype: The antigen is undetermined.

Germline CDR1 reads LGHDT; CDR2 reads YNNKEL (reference sequence). V was pared by 3 bases and J by 3 bases, with 14 bases between. The CDR3 is 15 residues long. Through a sample-barcoded 5' primer and a J-beta primer mix, a second PCR was run for roughly 7 to 12 cycles. TCRdb passed the 5' RACE reads through MiXCR, listing each CDR3 protein once. The table lists about 670,000 distinct CDR3 sequences, roughly 41% of them singletons, with 30% in the top ten. Study-wide points: Older age went with lower TCR beta diversity per million T cells, in a roughly linear way.

The V gene is TRBV3-1, the J gene TRBJ1-2; TRBD1 is a possible D gene (5 bases). The receptor was derived from a man older than 75 in good health. The specimen was blood. The CDR3 spells CASSQMRDGDYGYTF. The CDR3 DNA is TGTGCCAGCAGCCAGATGAGGGACGGGGACTATGGCTACACCTTC.